The 18 T cell receptor beta chains below come from one sample, sequenced in a study of CD8+CD57+ T cells in acquired aplastic anemia. Genomic DNA templated the TCR beta VDJ and CDR3 profiling. TCRdb ran MiXCR on the reads and lists one entry per CDR3 protein. This table has about 160,000 distinct CDR3 sequences, 71% appearing once. Selection for sequencing was limited to patients who had shown CD8+CD57+ cell expansion by flow cytometry. Sequencing was performed on sorted CD4+, CD8+, or CD8+CD57+ T cells (not recorded which) from PBMCs. These receptors were collected from a human donor with aplastic anemia.

The chain links TRBV10-3 to TRBJ1-4; possibly TRBD1 for D (6 bases). The CDR3 runs 14 residues. Germline CDR1 reads ENHRY; CDR2 reads SYGVKD. Trimming shortened V by 6 bases and J by 6 bases, and 14 bases separated the two germline ends. The CDR3 sequence is CAISQGMGDEKLFF. In DNA, the CDR3 is TGTGCCATCAGCCAGGGGATGGGGGATGAAAAACTGTTTTTT.

The chain joins TRBV19 to TRBJ2-7; no clear D. The V gene's germline CDR1 is LNHDA and CDR2 SQIVND (reference sequence). V was trimmed by 7 bases and J by 1 base, leaving 14 bases between them. The length of the CDR3 is 14 residues. CDR3 protein: CASTPRGYSYEQYF. DNA of the CDR3: TGTGCCAGTACCCCCCGAGGCTATTCCTACGAGCAGTACTTC.

This clonotype showed up just a few times. The rearrangement links TRBV24-1 to TRBJ1-5, with D maybe TRBD1 (5 bases). V lost 4 bases to trimming and J lost 5 bases, with 17 bases between them. The CDR3 contains 16 residues. The germline CDR1 and CDR2 sequences are KGHDR and SFDVKD. CDR3 DNA: TGTGCCACCAGTGAACAAAGTTGGGGGGGTGATCAGCCCCAGCATTTT. Encoded protein: CATSEQSWGGDQPQHF.

The chain carries TRBV20-1 and TRBJ2-7; 11 bases align to TRBD2. The germline CDR1 and CDR2 sequences are DFQATT and SNEGSKA (reference sequence). V was clipped by 6 bases and J by 2 bases; unmatched bases: 3. This CDR3 has 13 amino acids. The CDR3 coding sequence is TGCAGTGCCGAGACTAGCGGGACCTACGAGCAGTACTTC. It is translated as CSAETSGTYEQYF.

This chain connects TRBV10-3 to TRBJ2-2, with D possibly being TRBD1 (6 bases). The germline CDR1 and CDR2 sequences are ENHRY and SYGVKD. The CDR3 is 14 residues long. Trimming shortened V by 6 bases and J by 1 base, and 9 bases separated the two germline ends. CDR3 sequence reads: CAIRPQGNTGELFF. The CDR3 nucleotides are TGTGCCATCAGGCCACAGGGGAACACCGGGGAGCTGTTTTTT.

The J gene is TRBJ2-1, the V gene TRBV6-5; D assignment may be TRBD1 or TRBD2 (5 bases each). The germline gives CDR1 MNHEY, CDR2 SVGAGI. Between the trimmed V and J ends, which lost 5 bases and 9 bases, there was a span of 17 bases. The CDR3 runs to 14 residues. CDR3 protein: CASSEIIRGSEQFF. The CDR3, as DNA: TGTGCCAGCAGTGAAATAATCCGGGGCAGTGAGCAGTTCTTC.

The V call is TRBV15, the J call TRBJ1-1, with D possibly being TRBD1 (5 bases). CDR1 and CDR2 from the germline V gene are LNHNV and YYDKDF (reference sequence). The ends were cut back, 1 base at V and 3 bases at J, with 18 bases in the middle. The CDR3 runs to 17 residues. The CDR3 nucleotides read TGTGCCACCAGCAGAGGTGGGATGGAGGGGCGGCACACTGAAGCTTTCTTT. This translates into CATSRGGMEGRHTEAFF.

Regarding this clonotype: Given the absence of the conserved phenylalanine or tryptophan at the CDR3 end, a read error is likely. The V gene is TRBV7-9, the J gene TRBJ2-7; possible D gene TRBD1, 6 bases. This CDR3 comprises 15 residues. Trimming left V 4 bases short and J 7 bases short, with 20 bases between. Germline CDR1 is SEHNR and CDR2 is FQNEAQ (reference sequence). CDR3 bases: TGTGCCAGCAGCTCAACAGGGTTGTCGAAGGGGGAGCAGTACCTC. The encoded protein is CASSSTGLSKGEQYL.

The chain recombines TRBV15 with TRBJ1-1; perhaps TRBD1 as D (5 bases). The ends were cut back, 1 base at V and 8 bases at J, with 11 bases in the middle. Per germline, CDR1 LNHNV and CDR2 YYDKDF (reference sequence). CDR3 size: 13 residues. The CDR3 spells CATSRGGVGEAFF. The DNA for the CDR3 is TGTGCCACCAGCAGAGGAGGGGTCGGGGAAGCTTTCTTT.

The V gene is TRBV4-1, the J gene TRBJ1-2, with D possibly being TRBD1 (5 bases). From germline, CDR1 is MGHRA and CDR2 YSYEKL. The CDR3 sequence is 15 residues long. Trimming pared 4 bases from V and 3 bases from J, leaving 15 bases between. CDR3 sequence: CASSPGTLPDYGYTF. As DNA, the CDR3 is TGCGCCAGCAGCCCGGGGACCTTACCGGACTATGGCTACACCTTC.

This clonotype was counted once. This rearrangement joins TRBV5-5 to TRBJ2-7, with 9 bases aligning to TRBD1. J was trimmed by 1 base and V by 2 bases; bases with no gene match: 4. In germline, CDR1 is SGHKS, CDR2 YYEKEE (reference sequence). The CDR3 extends over 15 amino acids. CDR3 in DNA: TGTGCCAGCAGCTTCGGACAGGGGCCTTCCTACGAGCAGTACTTC. As protein: CASSFGQGPSYEQYF.

The V gene is TRBV7-2, the J gene TRBJ2-7; 7 positions match TRBD2. CDR1 and CDR2 (germline): SGHTA, FQGNSA. This CDR3 contains 15 residues. J was trimmed by 1 base and V by 5 bases; bases with no gene match: 8. The chain's CDR3 is CASSRLADGSYEQYF. DNA of the CDR3: TGTGCCAGCAGCCGTCTAGCGGACGGTTCCTACGAGCAGTACTTC.

J is TRBJ2-3 and V is TRBV20-1; maybe TRBD2 (6 bases). V lost 1 base and J lost 0, with 11 bases in between. Per the germline V gene, CDR1 is DFQATT and CDR2 is SNEGSKA (reference sequence). The CDR3 sequence is 15 residues long. The CDR3 DNA is TGCAGTGCTAGAGTTGCGGGGCGTAGCACAGATACGCAGTATTTT. Its protein product is CSARVAGRSTDTQYF.

The gene calls are TRBV20-1 and TRBJ2-1; TRBD1 matches at 8 bases. From germline, CDR1 is DFQATT and CDR2 SNEGSKA (reference sequence). This CDR3 spans 15 amino acids. V gave up 6 bases and J gave up 6 bases; unmatched junction bases: 13. CDR3 loop: CSALPILDRANEQFF. CDR3 nucleotide sequence: TGCAGTGCCCTACCCATTTTGGACAGGGCCAATGAGCAGTTCTTC.

The chain uses TRBV2 and TRBJ2-5, with D perhaps matching TRBD1 (5 bases). Deletions cut 6 bases from V and 2 bases from J, with 13 bases between. Germline assignment: CDR1 SNHLY and CDR2 FYNNEI. The CDR3 consists of 14 residues. Here the CDR3 DNA reads TGTGCCAGCAGCCCCATGACAGAACAAGAGACCCAGTACTTC. This sequence encodes CASSPMTEQETQYF. The whole variable domain, filled in from reference TRBV2 and TRBJ2-5, reads EPEVTQTPSHQVTQMGQEVILRCVPISNHLYFYWYRQILGQKVEFLVSFYNNEISEKSEIFDDQFSVERPDGSNFTLKIRSTKLEDSAMYFCASSPMTEQETQYFGPGTRLLVL.

The rearrangement links TRBV2 to TRBJ2-7; the D is unclear. Germline V lookup: CDR1 SNHLY, CDR2 FYNNEI. V gave up 6 bases and J gave up 2 bases, with 8 bases separating them. CDR3 length: 12 residues. DNA of the CDR3: TGTGCCAGCAGGATAGGAACCTACGAGCAGTACTTC. This codes for CASRIGTYEQYF.

This chain uses TRBV7-8 with TRBJ2-1, with 13 bases matching TRBD2. Germline trimming cut 5 bases from V and 3 bases from J; bases unmatched to any gene: 7. The V gene's germline CDR1 is SGHVS and CDR2 FQNEAQ. This CDR3 spans 17 amino acids. The CDR3 DNA reads TGTGCCAGCAGCCCCCGGGGACTAGCGGGAATCTACAATGAGCAGTTCTTC. Amino acid sequence: CASSPRGLAGIYNEQFF.

The chain recombines TRBV5-1 with TRBJ2-7; D remains ambiguous. CDR3 size: 13 residues. Looked up from germline, CDR1 is SGHRS and CDR2 is YFSETQ. The V and J ends lost 0 bases and 4 bases respectively, with 8 bases between them. Here the CDR3 reads CASSLALYYEQYF. The CDR3 coding sequence is TGCGCCAGCAGCTTGGCCCTGTATTACGAGCAGTACTTC.